The 25 T cell receptor beta chains listed next were all sequenced from one sample in a study of read filtering for tumor transcriptome and immune sequencing. Molecular barcoded adaptors covering alpha/delta and beta/gamma chains were used on approximately 440 ng RNA. TCRdb used MiXCR to reprocess the reads, holding one entry per CDR3 protein. The table lists under 60,000 distinct CDR3 sequences, roughly 18% of them singletons, with 15% to 19% in the top ten. The specimen sequenced was a population of CD138-negative cells sorted from bone marrow. All receptors derive from a donor at least 40 years old with multiple myeloma.

This clonotype was counted only a few times. A much larger clone is a single base away; this may be a read error. The chain has TRBV29-1 and TRBJ1-1; 8 nucleotides agree with TRBD1. The CDR3 loop spans 11 amino acids. CDR1 and CDR2 (germline): SQVTM, ANQGSEA. Here the CDR3 reads CSGQGRTAAFF. The CDR3 bases are TGCAGCGGACAGGGGCGCACTGCAGCTTTCTTT.

In its sample, this clonotype was seen many times. The V call is TRBV5-1, the J call TRBJ1-4; D unresolved. From germline, CDR1 is SGHRS and CDR2 YFSETQ. This CDR3 has 14 residues. Trimming removed 0 bases at V and 8 bases at J, with 11 bases between. The chain's CDR3 is CASSLGRGYEKLFF. The CDR3 nucleotides read TGCGCCAGCAGCTTGGGGCGCGGATACGAAAAACTGTTTTTT. The whole variable domain, remainder taken from reference TRBV5-1 and TRBJ1-4, is KAGVTQTPRYLIKTRGQQVTLSCSPISGHRSVSWYQQTPGQGLQFLFEYFSETQRNKGNFPGRFSGRQFSNSRSEMNVSTLELGDSALYLCASSLGRGYEKLFFGSGTQLSVL.

This clonotype was seen repeatedly, ten times or more. This sequence joins TRBV11-2 and TRBJ1-5; tentatively, D is TRBD1 (6 bases). V dropped 3 bases and J dropped 4 bases, with 13 bases sitting between them. Germline CDR1 SGHAT, CDR2 FQNNGV. The CDR3 sequence is 15 residues long. The CDR3 is CASSLGWGRNQPQHF. CDR3 nucleotides: TGTGCCAGCAGCTTGGGATGGGGGCGGAATCAGCCCCAGCATTTT.

The table lists this clonotype with many counts. The chain has TRBV24-1 and TRBJ2-1, with TRBD2 as a possible D gene (6 bases). This CDR3 comprises 15 residues. Germline V gives CDR1 KGHDR, CDR2 SFDVKD. The germline V and J ends were trimmed by 4 bases and 0 bases, with 9 bases remaining between them. CDR3 sequence (DNA): TGTGCCACCAGTGAGGCGGGAACCTCCTACAATGAGCAGTTCTTC. It translates to CATSEAGTSYNEQFF.

A word on this clonotype: A much larger clonotype is one base distant, so this may be a read error. The conserved phenylalanine or tryptophan is not found at the CDR3 terminus, so this likely reflects a read error. V and J are TRBV29-1 and TRBJ2-3; possibly TRBD2 for D (6 bases). CDR3 length: 13 amino acids. CDR1 and CDR2 (germline): SQVTM, ANQGSEA. V lost 3 bases, J lost 5 bases, and 12 bases lay in between. CDR3 bases: TGCAGCGTTGAGCGCGGGAACATAGATACGCAGTATTTA. It encodes CSVERGNIDTQYL.

On this clonotype: This may be a read error, as it is one base from a much larger clone. The rearrangement links TRBV29-1 to TRBJ1-5; possible D gene TRBD1, 5 bases. The CDR3 has 15 amino acids. V shed 6 bases and J shed 2 bases, with 17 bases lying between them. Germline CDR1 is SQVTM and CDR2 is ANQGSEA. Written as DNA, the CDR3 is TGCAGCGTGCTTAGGGGCGGGGGAGGCAATCAGCCCCAGCATTTT. As protein: CSVLRGGGGNQPQHF.

Note on this clonotype: One base away lies a much larger clone, so this may be a sequencing read error. The rearrangement links TRBV4-1 to TRBJ2-7; 9 bases are shared with TRBD2. The CDR3 has 15 residues. Per the germline V gene, CDR1 is MGHRA and CDR2 is YSYEKL. V was clipped by 0 bases and J by 11 bases; unmatched bases: 11. The CDR3 region is CASSQDKGGRGGEYF. CDR3 in DNA: TGCGCCAGCAGCCAAGATAAAGGCGGGAGGGGAGGGGAGTACTTC.

V and J are TRBV5-1 and TRBJ2-2, with a tentative D call TRBD1 (6 bases). The V end lost 1 base, the J end lost 5 bases, and 12 bases lay between the germline ends. Germline assignment: CDR1 SGHRS and CDR2 YFSETQ. CDR3 length: 15 residues. CDR3 residues: CASSLTRGGTGELFF. The DNA for the CDR3 is TGCGCCAGCAGCTTGACCAGGGGCGGTACCGGGGAGCTGTTTTTT.

In its sample, this clonotype was seen many times. This sequence joins TRBV19 and TRBJ1-2, with D possibly TRBD1 on 5 matching bases. The V end was cut by 1 base, the J end by 8 bases, with 14 bases between. The CDR3 is 14 residues long. The germline V gene encodes CDR1 LNHDA and CDR2 SQIVND (reference sequence). The CDR3 nucleotides read TGTGCCAGTAGTATAGTCATGGACATAACCGGCTACACCTTC. It is translated as CASSIVMDITGYTF.

This clonotype was observed at least ten times. V and J are TRBV6-2 or TRBV6-3 and TRBJ2-3, with TRBD2 as a possible D gene (5 bases). V was clipped by 6 bases and J by 8 bases, with 15 bases between them. This CDR3 spans 13 amino acids. CDR1 and CDR2 from the germline V gene are MNHEY and SVGEGT. CDR3 loop: CASSQTNAGTQYF. In DNA, the CDR3 is TGTGCCAGCAGCCAGACCAACGCGGGTACGCAGTATTTT.

This clonotype has at least ten counts. This chain uses TRBV29-1 with TRBJ1-1; D possibly corresponds to TRBD1 (5 bases). CDR1 is SQVTM and CDR2 is ANQGSEA in the germline V gene. V was cut by 5 bases and J by 3 bases, with 10 bases left in between. This CDR3 has 12 residues. CDR3: CSVSGGDTEAFF. The CDR3, as DNA: TGCAGCGTTTCCGGGGGGGACACTGAAGCTTTCTTT.

This clonotype was detected many times. The CDR3 coding sequence is TGCAGCGTTTCCCTCTTTTGGGGCTACGAGCAGTACTTC. This translates into CSVSLFWGYEQYF. The V gene is TRBV29-1, the J gene TRBJ2-7; D unresolved. Germline assignment: CDR1 SQVTM and CDR2 ANQGSEA. The V and J ends lost 5 bases and 3 bases respectively, with 14 bases between them. The length of the CDR3 is 13 residues.

CDR3 DNA: TGTGCCAGCTCACCCGGGGGGTACCCTGAAGCTTTCTTT. As protein: CASSPGGYPEAFF. The chain has TRBV18 and TRBJ1-1; D may be TRBD1 (5 bases). V lost 3 bases and J 6 bases, leaving 11 bases between the germline ends. This CDR3 contains 13 residues. CDR1 is KGHSH and CDR2 is LQKENI in the germline V gene.

This clonotype turned up a few times. Possible read error: a much larger clone is one base away. This chain uses TRBV29-1 with TRBJ2-6; the D is unclear. There are 18 residues in the CDR3. Germline-derived CDR1 and CDR2 are SQVTM and ANQGSEA. Trimming left V 2 bases short and J 0 bases short, with 17 bases between. The CDR3 region has the DNA TGCAGCGTTGAACGAAATTCCGTGGGAATCTCTGGGGCCAACGTCCTGACTTTC. This encodes CSVERNSVGISGANVLTF.

Note on this clonotype: Given a much more abundant clone one base away, this may be a read error. The J gene is TRBJ2-1, the V gene TRBV4-1; D ambiguous. This CDR3 comprises 15 residues. CDR1 is MGHRA and CDR2 is YSYEKL in the germline V gene. The CDR3 bases are TGCGCCAGCAGCCAAGGGTATACAGACGTCAATGAGCAGCTCTTC. The encoded protein is CASSQGYTDVNEQLF.

This clonotype was recorded a few times. The chain couples TRBV5-1 to TRBJ2-7; D is unclear. V was pared by 4 bases and J by 7 bases, with 12 bases between. Germline CDR1 and CDR2: SGHRS and YFSETQ. The CDR3 consists of 12 residues. The CDR3 sequence is CASSASPLEQYF. CDR3 nucleotide sequence: TGCGCCAGCAGCGCCTCCCCTTTGGAGCAGTACTTC.

This clonotype has ten or more counts. The chain uses TRBV7-9 and TRBJ2-5, with 12 bases matching TRBD2. The CDR3 covers 15 residues. The V and J ends lost 1 base and 5 bases, in that order; junction bases with no gene match: 2. Germline-derived CDR1 and CDR2 are SEHNR and FQNEAQ (reference sequence). The CDR3 is CASSLVGTSGETQYF. DNA of the CDR3: TGTGCCAGCAGCTTAGTCGGGACTAGCGGGGAGACCCAGTACTTC.

In the case of this clonotype: The junction and the germline gene differ at one end; a read error may be behind it. The chain employs TRBV7-6 and TRBJ1-3; D gene ambiguous. CDR1 is SGHVS and CDR2 is FNYEAQ in the germline V gene. The CDR3 extends over 14 amino acids. The CDR3 region is CASSLLGSGNTLYF. The CDR3, as DNA: TGTGCCAGCAGCTTATTGGGCTCTGGAAACACCCTATATTTT.

This clonotype was recorded at least ten times. This chain joins TRBV2 and TRBJ1-1; TRBD1 aligns across 7 bases. Germline lookup yields CDR1 SNHLY and CDR2 FYNNEI. The CDR3 loop spans 15 amino acids. V shed 6 bases and J 4 bases; nucleotides not matched to a gene: 11. CDR3 nucleotides: TGTGCCAGCAGCCGGATAGGGGGCTTGGGCACTGAAGCTTTCTTT. This gives the protein CASSRIGGLGTEAFF.

At least ten counts were recorded for this clonotype. The genes are TRBV7-9 and TRBJ1-1; perhaps TRBD1 as D (5 bases). V lost 3 bases to trimming and J lost 3 bases, with 17 bases between them. This CDR3 has 16 residues. Germline CDR1 is SEHNR and CDR2 is FQNEAQ (reference sequence). The CDR3 loop reads CASSFLSGRAHTEAFF. CDR3 coding DNA: TGTGCCAGCAGCTTTCTCTCGGGCAGGGCCCACACTGAAGCTTTCTTT.

This chain connects TRBV11-2 to TRBJ2-1, with TRBD1 matching over 7 bases. J lost 5 bases, V lost 3 bases, and 4 bases had no gene match. The CDR3 extends over 14 amino acids. Per the germline V gene, CDR1 is SGHAT and CDR2 is FQNNGV. This chain's CDR3 is CASSLCRGNNEQFF. CDR3 coding DNA: TGTGCCAGCAGCTTGTGCAGGGGGAACAATGAGCAGTTCTTC.

This clonotype was observed many times. The V and J genes are TRBV5-1 and TRBJ2-3; the match to TRBD2 covers 9 bases. The CDR3 consists of 15 residues. Losses at the gene ends were 4 bases for V and 6 bases for J; bases not matched to a gene: 9. Germline values: CDR1 SGHRS, CDR2 YFSETQ. CDR3 protein: CASSDGGTSIDTQYF. The CDR3 nucleotides are TGCGCCAGCAGCGACGGAGGGACTAGCATCGATACGCAGTATTTT.

In the case of this clonotype: A much larger clone differs by one base, so this may be a read error. Here the CDR3 reads CASRYDRGLPWRTNEKLFF. The CDR3 region has the DNA TGTGCCAGCCGCTACGACAGGGGCCTGCCTTGGAGAACTAATGAAAAACTGTTTTTT. The V gene is TRBV6-2 or TRBV6-3, the J gene TRBJ1-4; 8 nucleotides agree with TRBD1. Germline V CDR1 and CDR2: MNHEY, SVGEGT. With 8 bases clipped from V and 1 base from J, the junction kept 18 bases outside the gene matches. The CDR3 has 19 residues.

Notes on this clonotype: This may be a read error: a much more frequent sequence differs by one nucleotide. The rearrangement links TRBV20-1 to TRBJ2-7, with 7 positions matching TRBD1. The CDR3 loop spans 14 amino acids. Looked up from germline, CDR1 is DFQATT and CDR2 is SNEGSKA (reference sequence). The CDR3 DNA is TGCGGTGCTAGTGGGGCGCAGGGGGATGGCGAGCAGTACTTC. Encoded protein: CGASGAQGDGEQYF.

Many counts were recorded for this clonotype. CDR3 region: CASSLLAEYNEQFF. DNA of the CDR3: TGCGCCAGCAGCTTGCTAGCGGAATACAATGAGCAGTTCTTC. This chain links TRBV5-1 with TRBJ2-1, with 7 bases aligning to TRBD2. Germline V gene data show CDR1 as SGHRS and CDR2 as YFSETQ. After removal of 1 base from V and 4 bases from J, the junction contained 2 bases not matched to a gene. The CDR3 spans 14 residues.